These 30 T cell receptor beta chains were sequenced from one sample in a study of blood T cell repertoires in COVID-19. Clones were sequenced by immunoSEQ multiplex PCR, and TCRdb holds only the in-frame ones, with some missing. The table records about 100,000 clones, around nine tenths of them present only once. Sequenced material: peripheral blood. Receptors originate from a man aged 50 or older with active or convalescent COVID-19.

J is TRBJ1-2 and V is TRBV6-5; possible D gene TRBD1, 6 bases. Trimming shortened V by 0 bases and J by 4 bases, and 15 bases separated the two germline ends. CDR1 and CDR2 from the germline V gene are MNHEY and SVGAGI. This CDR3 is 16 amino acids long. CDR3 sequence: CASSYSGNRDGYGYTF. In DNA form, the CDR3 reads TGTGCCAGCAGTTACTCGGGTAACAGGGATGGCTATGGCTACACCTTC.

This rearrangement joins TRBV2 to TRBJ1-2; weak D call: TRBD1 (6 bases). The V end lost 1 base, the J end lost 4 bases, and 13 bases lay between the germline ends. Per the germline V gene, CDR1 is SNHLY and CDR2 is FYNNEI. This CDR3 has 15 amino acids. CDR3 nucleotide sequence: TGTGCCAGCAGTGAAGGGGGGCAGGGATCCTATGGCTACACCTTC. The encoded protein is CASSEGGQGSYGYTF.

The chain has TRBV11-3 and TRBJ2-1; 9 bases line up with TRBD1. This CDR3 contains 14 residues. CDR1 is SGHNT and CDR2 is YENEEA in the germline V gene. V dropped 1 base and J dropped 6; count of bases not matched to a gene: 1. CDR3 protein: CASSLGQGGNEQFF. Here the CDR3 DNA reads TGTGCCAGCAGCTTAGGACAGGGGGGCAATGAGCAGTTCTTC.

This clone showed up just once. The rearrangement joins TRBV10-3 to TRBJ2-7, with D hard to call. CDR1 ENHRY and CDR2 SYGVKD come from the germline V gene. The CDR3 consists of 13 residues. The V end lost 0 bases, the J end lost 5 bases, and 8 bases lay between the germline ends. CDR3 nucleotides: TGTGCCATCAGTGAGTCCAACAGACACGAGCAGTACGTC. This translates into CAISESNRHEQYV.

The chain employs TRBV1 and TRBJ2-1; the table's D call, TRBD1, was not checked against the DNA. TRBV1 is a known pseudogene. This CDR3 has 18 residues. For the CDR3, the DNA is TGCACCAGCAGCCTCCTGGGGCCACCCATTCCATGGTACAATGAGCAGTTCTTC. Translation gives CTSSLLGPPIPWYNEQFF.

The chain combines TRBV18 with TRBJ1-3; the D is unclear. The CDR3 loop spans 12 amino acids. With 3 bases removed from V and 4 bases from J, the gap between germline ends came to 4 bases. Germline lookup yields CDR1 KGHSH and CDR2 LQKENI. Here the CDR3 DNA reads TGTGCCAGCTCACCCAGGGGAAACACCATATATTTT. Protein sequence: CASSPRGNTIYF.

The chain uses TRBV7-9 and TRBJ2-3; the match to TRBD2 covers 8 bases. The CDR3 length is 16 residues. The V gene end was trimmed by 6 bases and the J gene end by 8 bases; junction bases not matched to a gene: 16. Germline lookup yields CDR1 SEHNR and CDR2 FQNEAQ (reference sequence). CDR3 DNA sequence: TGTGCCAGCAGTCCCCCCAGCGGGGGCCGCTCTGGTACGCAGTATTTT. It translates to CASSPPSGGRSGTQYF.

This chain uses TRBV6-5 with TRBJ1-2, with 9 bases identical to TRBD1. The germline gives CDR1 MNHEY, CDR2 SVGAGI. CDR3 length equals 13 residues. V was clipped by 5 bases and J by 4 bases; unmatched bases: 2. The CDR3 loop is CASSKDRGYGYTF. DNA for the CDR3: TGTGCCAGCAGTAAGGACAGGGGCTATGGCTACACCTTC.

The J gene is TRBJ1-2, the V gene TRBV15; 7 nucleotides agree with TRBD1. Germline V gives CDR1 LNHNV, CDR2 YYDKDF (reference sequence). J lost 2 bases, V lost 1 base, and 1 base had no gene match. The CDR3 covers 14 residues. In nucleotides, the CDR3 is TGTGCCACCAGCAGAGGACAGGGAAACTATGGCTACACCTTC. This translates into CATSRGQGNYGYTF.

J is TRBJ2-2 and V is TRBV24-1, with D perhaps matching TRBD2 (5 bases). V lost 4 bases and J lost 3, with 11 bases in between. Germline V lookup: CDR1 KGHDR, CDR2 SFDVKD. The CDR3 has 15 residues. The CDR3 spells CATSDTRADTGELFF. For the CDR3, the DNA is TGTGCCACCAGTGACACTAGGGCAGACACCGGGGAGCTGTTTTTT.

Worth noting for this clone: Germline is not matched at one junction end, which may reflect a read error. The genes are TRBV2 and TRBJ2-5; D might be TRBD2 (6 bases). The germline V gene has CDR1 SNHLY and CDR2 FYNNEI. The CDR3 is 13 residues long. In DNA, the CDR3 is TGTGCCAGCACCGGGGGTCCGCCGGAGATCCAGTACTTC. Amino acids: CASTGGPPEIQYF.

The chain links TRBV3-1 (or the pseudogene TRBV3-2) to TRBJ2-7; possibly TRBD2 for D (5 bases). The ends were cut back, 0 bases at V and 6 bases at J, with 12 bases in the middle. Germline V gives CDR1 LGHDT, CDR2 YNNKEL (reference sequence). The CDR3 totals 14 residues. CDR3 region: CASSQDQRASEQYF. CDR3 bases: TGTGCCAGCAGCCAAGATCAGAGGGCTTCCGAGCAGTACTTC.

In this sample, this clone turned up a few times. The chain recombines TRBV30 with TRBJ2-3; D is possibly TRBD2 (6 bases). This CDR3 has 13 residues. Germline V gives CDR1 GTSNPN, CDR2 SVGIG (reference sequence). The germline V and J ends were trimmed by 3 bases and 2 bases, with 9 bases remaining between them. The DNA for the CDR3 is TGTGCCTGGAGGACTAGAGCCACAGATACGCAGTATTTT. This codes for CAWRTRATDTQYF.

V gene TRBV6-1 combines with J gene TRBJ1-5; D ambiguous. Trimming cost V 2 bases and J 8 bases, with 16 bases left between them. The CDR3 is 15 amino acids. The germline gives CDR1 MNHNS, CDR2 SASEGT. DNA for the CDR3: TGTGCCAGCAGTGAAACATCAGCTGCCGAGGAGCCCCAGCATTTT. Translating it yields CASSETSAAEEPQHF.

This clone was seen more than once but under ten times. The chain couples TRBV24-1 to TRBJ1-2, with 7 bases lining up with TRBD1. The J segment lost 10 bases and the V segment lost 4 bases, leaving 5 bases of the junction unmatched. This CDR3 contains 12 residues. The germline CDR1 and CDR2 sequences are KGHDR and SFDVKD. The CDR3 nucleotides are TGTGCCACCAGTGAACCGGACAGGAACTACACCTTC. It is translated as CATSEPDRNYTF.

This chain connects TRBV4-1 to TRBJ2-2; 9 nucleotides match TRBD1. Germline loops: CDR1 MGHRA, CDR2 YSYEKL. The trim removed 3 bases at V and 5 bases at J, leaving 7 bases unmatched. The CDR3 is made up of 16 amino acids. The CDR3 region has the DNA TGCGCCAGCAGCCAGGCCGGGACAGGGAATACCGGGGAGCTGTTTTTT. Translated: CASSQAGTGNTGELFF.

The chain combines TRBV7-9 with TRBJ2-6; D possibly corresponds to TRBD1 (5 bases). The CDR3 has 15 residues. CDR1 SEHNR and CDR2 FQNEAQ come from the germline V gene (reference sequence). Trimming cost V 4 bases and J 2 bases, with 9 bases left between them. The CDR3 spells CASSSTETGANVLTF. The CDR3 DNA follows: TGTGCCAGCAGCTCGACAGAGACTGGGGCCAACGTCCTGACTTTC. The whole variable domain, filled in from reference TRBV7-9 and TRBJ2-6, reads DTGVSQNPRHKITKRGQNVTFRCDPISEHNRLYWYRQTLGQGPEFLTYFQNEAQLEKSRLLSDRFSAERPKGSFSTLEIQRTEQGDSAMYLCASSSTETGANVLTFGAGSRLTVL.

V and J are TRBV5-1 and TRBJ1-3, with 7 nucleotides matching TRBD1. CDR3 length: 15 residues. The ends lost 0 bases at V and 2 bases at J; junction bases unmatched: 2. Germline V gene data show CDR1 as SGHRS and CDR2 as YFSETQ. In nucleotides, the CDR3 is TGCGCCAGCAGCTTGGTGGGACAGCCTGGAAACACCATATATTTT. Its protein is CASSLVGQPGNTIYF.

V usage is TRBV19 and J usage is TRBJ2-5; 7 bases align to TRBD2. Trimming at V came to 5 bases and at J to 5 bases, leaving 5 bases not matched to a gene. The CDR3 is 13 amino acids. Germline assignment: CDR1 LNHDA and CDR2 SQIVND (reference sequence). CDR3 loop: CASSQGLTETQYF. The CDR3 nucleotides read TGTGCCAGTAGTCAGGGACTAACGGAGACCCAGTACTTC.

Here the CDR3 reads CASTPGQSRGTEAFF. The CDR3 DNA is TGTGCCAGCACCCCTGGACAGTCTAGGGGCACTGAAGCTTTCTTT. The gene calls are TRBV5-5 and TRBJ1-1; D is possibly TRBD1 (6 bases). Germline-derived CDR1 and CDR2 are SGHKS and YYEKEE (reference sequence). V lost 6 bases to trimming and J lost 4 bases, with 19 bases between them. The CDR3 sequence is 15 residues long. Complete variable domain (other parts from reference TRBV5-5 and TRBJ1-1): DAGVTQSPTHLIKTRGQQVTLRCSPISGHKSVSWYQQVLGQGPQFIFQYYEKEERGRGNFPDRFSARQFPNYSSELNVNALLLGDSALYLCASTPGQSRGTEAFFGQGTRLTVV.

This sequence joins TRBV7-6 and TRBJ2-2; 9 nucleotides agree with TRBD1. The J segment lost 4 bases and the V segment lost 1 base, leaving 7 bases of the junction unmatched. The CDR3 is 17 amino acids. The germline CDR1 and CDR2 sequences are SGHVS and FNYEAQ. The CDR3 spells CASSLEGETGGTGELFF. The CDR3 nucleotides read TGTGCCAGCAGCTTAGAGGGAGAGACAGGGGGCACCGGGGAGCTGTTTTTT. Full variable domain (missing parts from reference TRBV7-6 and TRBJ2-2): GAGVSQSPRYKVTKRGQDVALRCDPISGHVSLYWYRQALGQGPEFLTYFNYEAQQDKSGLPNDRFSAERPEGSISTLTIQRTEQRDSAMYRCASSLEGETGGTGELFFGEGSRLTVL.

The chain is built from TRBV10-1 and TRBJ2-3; D perhaps matches TRBD2 (8 bases). The CDR3 covers 16 residues. The V gene lost 2 bases and the J gene lost 4 bases, with 16 bases spanning the gap. Germline CDR1 and CDR2: WNHNN and SYGVQD (reference sequence). CDR3 nucleotides: TGCGCCAGCAGTGAGCTTGGGACTAGGGGGCCAGATACGCAGTATTTT. It codes for CASSELGTRGPDTQYF.

This clone came up a few times. The rearrangement uses TRBV28 and TRBJ2-2; the match to TRBD1 covers 11 bases. The CDR3 extends over 15 amino acids. After removal of 7 bases from V and 6 bases from J, the junction contained 7 bases not matched to a gene. CDR1 and CDR2 (germline): MDHEN, SYDVKM. The CDR3 sequence is CASTGPGQGAGELFF. CDR3 sequence (DNA): TGTGCCAGCACCGGACCGGGACAGGGGGCCGGGGAGCTGTTTTTT.

A few counts support this clone. The chain carries TRBV5-5 and TRBJ2-5, with 16 bases lining up with TRBD2. Germline V gene sequence: CDR1 SGHKS, CDR2 YYEKEE (reference sequence). The CDR3 covers 15 residues. V gave up 4 bases and J gave up 7 bases; unmatched junction bases: 4. CDR3 bases: TGTGCCAGCAGCACCGGGACTAGCGGGGGGGCGACCCAGTACTTC. Its translation is CASSTGTSGGATQYF.

V usage is TRBV19 and J usage is TRBJ2-2; perhaps TRBD1 as D (6 bases). V was clipped by 5 bases and J by 6 bases, with 19 bases between them. Per the germline V gene, CDR1 is LNHDA and CDR2 is SQIVND (reference sequence). The CDR3 contains 16 residues. CDR3 nucleotide sequence: TGTGCCAGTAGTTCCACCGAGGCAGGGGTCCCCGGGGAGCTGTTTTTT. It codes for CASSSTEAGVPGELFF. Looking up the rest from reference TRBV19 and TRBJ2-2 gives the full variable domain: DGGITQSPKYLFRKEGQNVTLSCEQNLNHDAMYWYRQDPGQGLRLIYYSQIVNDFQKGDIAEGYSVSREKKESFPLTVTSAQKNPTAFYLCASSSTEAGVPGELFFGEGSRLTVL.

In this sample, this clone turned up once. The chain employs TRBV5-4 and TRBJ1-1; 8 nucleotides align to TRBD1. The germline gives CDR1 SGHNT, CDR2 YYREEE (reference sequence). With V trimmed by 5 bases and J by 1 base, 4 bases remained unmatched. CDR3 length: 14 amino acids. In DNA form, the CDR3 reads TGTGCCAGCAGTCTCGACAGGGGGAACACTGAAGCTTTCTTT. Translating it yields CASSLDRGNTEAFF.

The CDR3: CASSTRQAPKMEQYF. The CDR3 region has the DNA TGCGCCAGCAGCACTAGACAGGCCCCAAAGATGGAGCAGTACTTC. The chain has TRBV5-1 and TRBJ2-7; tentatively, D is TRBD1 (6 bases). The CDR3 extends over 15 amino acids. V was trimmed by 4 bases and J by 7 bases, leaving 21 bases between them. CDR1 is SGHRS and CDR2 is YFSETQ in the germline V gene.

The chain employs TRBV19 and TRBJ1-3; no clear D. Trimming stripped 7 bases from V and 0 bases from J, with 13 bases between. The CDR3 is 15 residues long. Germline-derived CDR1 and CDR2 are LNHDA and SQIVND (reference sequence). For the CDR3, the DNA is TGTGCCAGTATACGTACAGCTTCCTCTGGAAACACCATATATTTT. This gives the protein CASIRTASSGNTIYF.

The chain joins TRBV10-3 to TRBJ2-7, with 9 bases identical to TRBD1. J was trimmed by 3 bases and V by 0 bases; bases with no gene match: 6. The CDR3 totals 16 residues. CDR1 and CDR2 from the germline V gene are ENHRY and SYGVKD. The CDR3 nucleotides are TGTGCCATCAGTGAGTCCGGGCGGGGACAGGGCTACGAGCAGTACGTC. Amino acids: CAISESGRGQGYEQYV.

The J gene is TRBJ1-1, the V gene TRBV19; D ambiguous. V lost 2 bases, J lost 1 base, and 8 bases lay in between. The CDR3 has 14 amino acids. CDR1 and CDR2 from the germline V gene are LNHDA and SQIVND (reference sequence). CDR3 DNA: TGTGCCAGTAGTATACAGACTGGGAACACTGAAGCTTTCTTT. Translated: CASSIQTGNTEAFF.